This T cell receptor beta chain stems from a study of blood T cells in healthy people across ages. Combining a sample-barcoded 5' primer with a J-beta primer mix, a second PCR ran for roughly 7 to 11 cycles. Each CDR3 protein is one row after TCRdb ran MiXCR on the 5' RACE reads. The sample includes approximately 800,000 distinct CDR3 sequences, about 62% of them seen just once. This clonotype was counted between two and nine times. Its antigen is undetermined. The CDR3 consists of 12 residues. Germline CDR1 is MNHEY and CDR2 is SVGEGT. General study results and limits: It was held that diversity estimates obtained from one million T cells represented underestimates.

The J gene is TRBJ2-5, the V gene TRBV6-2 or TRBV6-3, with a weak D call TRBD1 (6 bases). The closer fit of TRBJ2-7 to the DNA end suggests the J call may be wrong. The sequencing sample was made of blood. This receptor was identified in a man aged 25 to 40 in good health. CDR3 nucleotide sequence: TGTGCCAGCAGACTTCAGGGGATCGAGCAGTACTTC. It is translated as CASRLQGIEQYF.